These T cell receptor beta chains were read from a single sample in a study of beta chain features in type 1 diabetes. Some clones are missing from TCRdb's copy, which holds only in-frame ones; the method was immunoSEQ multiplex PCR. The profile shows hundreds of thousands of clones, roughly 15% of them singletons. Material for sequencing was naive CD4+ T cells from blood. These TCRs come from a woman in her thirties or forties in good health. The CDR3 runs from the conserved cysteine through the conserved F or W.

J gene: TRBJ1-5; V gene: TRBV19; CDR3 protein: CASSIQGDSTYQPQHF
J gene: TRBJ2-3; V gene: TRBV4-1; CDR3 protein: CASSRPTGSSTDTQYF
J gene: TRBJ2-3; V gene: TRBV15; CDR3 protein: CATSNRGGSTDTQYF
J gene: TRBJ1-2; V gene: TRBV7-8; CDR3 protein: CASSPNRNYYTF
J gene: TRBJ2-3; V gene: TRBV5-1; CDR3 protein: CASSLASGRGVKGNSTDTQYF
J gene: TRBJ2-4; V gene: TRBV9; CDR3 protein: CASSAGPDRDIQYF
J gene: TRBJ2-7; V gene: TRBV29-1; CDR3 protein: CSVATVLTYEQYF
J gene: TRBJ2-7; V gene: TRBV19; CDR3 protein: CASSPDRLYEQYF
J gene: TRBJ1-6; V gene: TRBV5-1; CDR3 protein: CASSSNRGLGNSPLHF
J gene: TRBJ2-1; V gene: TRBV19; CDR3 protein: CASSIDQDRRSSYNEQFF
J gene: TRBJ2-3; V gene: TRBV2; CDR3 protein: CASTSGTQRTDTQYF
J gene: TRBJ1-1; V gene: TRBV4-1; CDR3 protein: CASRGQGASTEAFF
J gene: TRBJ2-7; V gene: TRBV6-1; CDR3 protein: CASSEPGQGSNEQYF
J gene: TRBJ2-1; V gene: TRBV14; CDR3 protein: CASSQGLPPNEQFF
J gene: TRBJ1-2; V gene: TRBV14; CDR3 protein: CASSPRGVGYTF
J gene: TRBJ2-1; V gene: TRBV5-1; CDR3 protein: CASSLLAGGENEQFF
J gene: TRBJ1-5; V gene: TRBV19; CDR3 protein: CASSMLTGVNQPQHF
J gene: TRBJ1-2; V gene: TRBV29-1; CDR3 protein: CSVEYRGGVNGYTF
J gene: TRBJ2-7; V gene: TRBV7-9; CDR3 protein: CASSPSVGGGAGYEQYF
J gene: TRBJ2-1; V gene: TRBV7-2; CDR3 protein: CASSLAGDRSNEQFF
J gene: TRBJ1-2; V gene: TRBV6-5; CDR3 protein: CASSYQPGQGGGGYTF
J gene: TRBJ2-1; V gene: TRBV7-9; CDR3 protein: CASPNPPGGVDEQFF